The sequence of this T cell receptor (beta chain) was determined in a study of cytomegalovirus exposure and HLA in healthy donors. Study details: Among approximately 400 genotyped donors, approximately 80% fell in the Caucasian-associated ancestry cluster.

About this clone: The antigen is not known.

Findings of the study overall: It was likely that a cluster of highly shared sequence variants was a sequencing artifact. Reported findings show TCR beta sequences accurately forecast HLA-A and HLA-B alleles in most subjects.

The PCR was carried out with 60 Vbeta primers and 13 Jbeta primers. Sequenced by immunoSEQ multiplex PCR; TCRdb stores in-frame clones only, minus some. The sample has approximately 160,000 clones, over 60% seen once. This TCR was recovered from a female donor in good health and CMV-seronegative. Sequenced sample: PBMCs.

The CDR3, as DNA: TGTGCCAGCAGTTCACGGTACGAGCAGTACTTC. Translation: CASSSRYEQYF. V is TRBV28 and J is TRBJ2-7; D is unclear. The ends were cut back, 4 bases at V and 4 bases at J, with 5 bases in the middle. The CDR3 extends over 11 amino acids. Per the germline V gene, CDR1 is MDHEN and CDR2 is SYDVKM.